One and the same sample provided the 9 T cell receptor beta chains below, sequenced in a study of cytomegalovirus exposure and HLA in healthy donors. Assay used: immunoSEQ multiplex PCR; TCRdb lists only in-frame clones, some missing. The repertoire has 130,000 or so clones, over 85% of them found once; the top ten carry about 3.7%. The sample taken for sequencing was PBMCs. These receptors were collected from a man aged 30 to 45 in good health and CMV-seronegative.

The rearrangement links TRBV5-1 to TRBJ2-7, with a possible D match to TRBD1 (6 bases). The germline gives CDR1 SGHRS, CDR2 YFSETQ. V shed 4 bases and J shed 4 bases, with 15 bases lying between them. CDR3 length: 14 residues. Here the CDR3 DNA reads TGCGCCAGCAGCCTACAAACGACAGGTTACGAGCAGTACTTC. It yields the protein CASSLQTTGYEQYF. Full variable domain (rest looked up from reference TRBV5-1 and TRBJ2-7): KAGVTQTPRYLIKTRGQQVTLSCSPISGHRSVSWYQQTPGQGLQFLFEYFSETQRNKGNFPGRFSGRQFSNSRSEMNVSTLELGDSALYLCASSLQTTGYEQYFGPGTRLTVT.

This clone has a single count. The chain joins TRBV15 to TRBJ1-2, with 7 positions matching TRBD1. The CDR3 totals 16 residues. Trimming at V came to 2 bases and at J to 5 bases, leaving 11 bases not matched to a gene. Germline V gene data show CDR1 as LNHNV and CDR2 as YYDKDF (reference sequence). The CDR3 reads CATSRSSGGTVYGYTF. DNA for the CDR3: TGTGCCACCAGCAGATCATCGGGCGGGACAGTATATGGCTACACCTTC.

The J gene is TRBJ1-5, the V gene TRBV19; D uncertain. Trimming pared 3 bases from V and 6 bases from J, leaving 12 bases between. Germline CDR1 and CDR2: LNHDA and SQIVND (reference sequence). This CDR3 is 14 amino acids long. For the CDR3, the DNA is TGTGCCAGTAGTATGGCCCCGGGAGGTCAGCCCCAGCATTTT. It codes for CASSMAPGGQPQHF.

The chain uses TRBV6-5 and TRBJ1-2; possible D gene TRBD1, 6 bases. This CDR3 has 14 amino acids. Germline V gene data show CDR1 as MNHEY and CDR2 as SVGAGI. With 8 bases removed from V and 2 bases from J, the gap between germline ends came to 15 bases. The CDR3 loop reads CASRQGFFNYGYTF. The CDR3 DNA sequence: TGTGCCAGCCGCCAGGGGTTCTTCAACTATGGCTACACCTTC.

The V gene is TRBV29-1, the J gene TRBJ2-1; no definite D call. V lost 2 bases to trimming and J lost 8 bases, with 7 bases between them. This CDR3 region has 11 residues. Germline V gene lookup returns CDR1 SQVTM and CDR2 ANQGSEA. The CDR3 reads CSVESIHEQFF. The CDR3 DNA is TGCAGCGTTGAATCCATCCATGAGCAGTTCTTC.

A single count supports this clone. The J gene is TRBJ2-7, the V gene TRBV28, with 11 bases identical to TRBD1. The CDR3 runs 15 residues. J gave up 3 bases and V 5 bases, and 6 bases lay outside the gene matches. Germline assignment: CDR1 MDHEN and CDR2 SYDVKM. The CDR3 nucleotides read TGTGCCAGCAGTCCCCGGGGACAGGGGGGCTACGAGCAGTACTTC. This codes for CASSPRGQGGYEQYF.

In DNA, the CDR3 is TGTGCCAGCTCCCCCGGGACAGGGGCCTATGGCTACACCTTC. Its translation is CASSPGTGAYGYTF. This chain links TRBV18 with TRBJ1-2; 10 bases map to TRBD1. The V and J ends lost 6 bases and 4 bases, in that order; junction bases with no gene match: 5. Germline V CDR1 and CDR2: KGHSH, LQKENI. CDR3 length: 14 amino acids.

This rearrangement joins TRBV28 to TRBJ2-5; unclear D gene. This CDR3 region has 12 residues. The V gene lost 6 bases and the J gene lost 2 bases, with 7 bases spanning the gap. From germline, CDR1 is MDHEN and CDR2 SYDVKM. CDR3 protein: CASRTLQETQYF. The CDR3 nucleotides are TGTGCCAGCAGGACTTTACAAGAGACCCAGTACTTC.

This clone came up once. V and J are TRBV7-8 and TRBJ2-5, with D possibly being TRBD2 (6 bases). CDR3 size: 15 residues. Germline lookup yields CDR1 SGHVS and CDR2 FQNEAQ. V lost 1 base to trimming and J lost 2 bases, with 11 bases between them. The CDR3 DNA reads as TGTGCCAGCAGCTTAGGTCTAGCGTTACAAGAGACCCAGTACTTC. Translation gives CASSLGLALQETQYF.